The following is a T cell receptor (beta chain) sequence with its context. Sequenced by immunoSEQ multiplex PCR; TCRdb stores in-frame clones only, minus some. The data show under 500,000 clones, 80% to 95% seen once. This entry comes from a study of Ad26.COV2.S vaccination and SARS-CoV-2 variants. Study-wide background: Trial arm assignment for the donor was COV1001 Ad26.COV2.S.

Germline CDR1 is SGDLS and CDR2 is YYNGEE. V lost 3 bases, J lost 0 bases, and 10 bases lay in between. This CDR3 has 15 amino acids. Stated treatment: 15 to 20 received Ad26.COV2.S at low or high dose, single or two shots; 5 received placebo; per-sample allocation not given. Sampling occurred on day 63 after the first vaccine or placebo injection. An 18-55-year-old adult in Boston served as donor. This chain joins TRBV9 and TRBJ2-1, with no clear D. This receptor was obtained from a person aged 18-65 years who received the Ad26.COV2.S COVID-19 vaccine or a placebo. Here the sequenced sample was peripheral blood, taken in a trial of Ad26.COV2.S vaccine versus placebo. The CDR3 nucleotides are TGTGCCAGCAGCGGAAGCTTCAGCTCCTACAATGAGCAGTTCTTC. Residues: CASSGSFSSYNEQFF.